This T cell receptor (beta chain) was retrieved from a study of blood T cell repertoires in COVID-19. Some clones are missing from TCRdb's copy, which holds only in-frame ones; the method was immunoSEQ multiplex PCR. The sample contains approximately 110,000 clones, about 84% of which appear only once. The CDR3 has 14 residues. Trimming at V came to 5 bases and at J to 3 bases, leaving 7 bases not matched to a gene. Germline V CDR1 and CDR2: KGHSH, LQKENI. This TCR was recovered from a human donor in a cohort sampled during active COVID-19. The chain links TRBV18 to TRBJ2-7; TRBD1 agrees at 7 bases. The sequenced material came from peripheral blood. CDR3 bases: TGTGCCAGCTCATCCCAGGGACAGAGCTACGAGCAGTACTTC. Protein sequence: CASSSQGQSYEQYF.